This T cell receptor (beta chain) was profiled in a study of T cells after yellow fever vaccination (dated by TCRdb to between 2018 and 2021). Describing the broader study: The SMART-Seq v4 Ultra Low Input RNA kit was used to prepare libraries from fractions with low cell numbers. Bulk PBMC replicates and cell subsets were isolated from blood drawn at multiple timepoints before and after both primary and secondary immunization. Two healthy male donors, one aged 18 to 30 and one aged 30 to 40 years, made up the cohort. To follow T-cell clones before and after primary and booster YFV17D yellow fever vaccination, bulk TCR alpha and beta repertoires were sequenced over time.

Read against the paper, the sample's treatment or condition label means: live attenuated yellow fever vaccine strain. Two biological replicates of bulk PBMCs were collected at each blood-draw timepoint. A standard Ficoll-Paque protocol was used to isolate PBMCs from peripheral blood. TriZol was used to extract RNA from bulk PBMCs, from CD4 and CD8 fractions, and from dextramer-positive and dextramer-negative fractions. This clonotype was found many times. Its antigen is still unknown. No qualities accompany the bases; no much larger clone lies one base away. Unmatched junction bases come to 9, with V trimmed by 1 base and J by 1 base. From the germline V gene (reference sequence), CDR1 is LGHDT and CDR2 is YNNKEL. The CDR3, cysteine through phenylalanine, is 20 amino acids long. The only DNA kept is the CDR3, 60 bases in frame from the first base. TCR cDNA was made using 5'RACE template switching, a step that added a universal primer site and unique molecular identifiers. Priming for cDNA synthesis came from both the TCR alpha and TCR beta constant segments. Libraries were amplified in two PCR steps, with sample barcodes and sequencing adapters added in the second step. Libraries were sequenced on Illumina HiSeq 2500 (2x100 bp) or NovaSeq (2x150 bp). In the authors' own workflow: MIGEC handled demultiplexing of reads and collapsing into UMI consensus sequences, while MiXCR performed V(D)J alignment. Using edgeR on replicate PBMC samples, clonotypes were called vaccine-responding if FDR was below 0.01 and the log2 fold change was above 5 up to day 15. Bulk clonotypes were assigned CD4 or CD8 identity according to which sequenced CD4 or CD8 repertoire held them at higher abundance. TCRdb applied fastp at Q25 and MiXCR to the public reads, then kept only in-frame beta chains. A single entry per CDR3 protein holds the most common genes and DNA from its merged rows. What appears here as the V and J calls and clone size reflects TCRdb's work, not the paper's. Present in this sample are under 700,000 distinct CDR3 sequences, around a sixth of which were seen just once. Together, the top ten hold roughly 17% of the sample.

Broader findings and caveats from the paper: Because the study included only a couple of donors, the extent to which the findings can be generalized is limited. The secondary T-cell response was weaker than the primary response but faster, peaking on day 5 instead of day 15. Computational filtering was required because FACS-sorted repertoires could contain abundant contaminating clonotypes from the bulk population. A small share of clonotypes was detected in both CD4 and CD8 compartments, with the overlap likely arising from convergent recombination. Most clones expanded after primary vaccination were re-detected after the booster (about 96% of CD4 and around 86% of CD8), suggesting broad memory maintenance.

The sequence came from a man between 18 and 29 years old who received the YFV17D yellow fever vaccine. The specimen comprised PBMCs, sampled around 5 days after the first yellow fever vaccination. Recombination connected TRBV3-1 to TRBJ2-1, and 14 bases in between align with TRBD2. The CDR3 protein is CASSQGLTSGGAPSYNEQFF. The sequenced DNA is TGTGCCAGCAGCCAAGGCCTGACTAGCGGGGGGGCCCCATCCTACAATGAGCAGTTCTTC.